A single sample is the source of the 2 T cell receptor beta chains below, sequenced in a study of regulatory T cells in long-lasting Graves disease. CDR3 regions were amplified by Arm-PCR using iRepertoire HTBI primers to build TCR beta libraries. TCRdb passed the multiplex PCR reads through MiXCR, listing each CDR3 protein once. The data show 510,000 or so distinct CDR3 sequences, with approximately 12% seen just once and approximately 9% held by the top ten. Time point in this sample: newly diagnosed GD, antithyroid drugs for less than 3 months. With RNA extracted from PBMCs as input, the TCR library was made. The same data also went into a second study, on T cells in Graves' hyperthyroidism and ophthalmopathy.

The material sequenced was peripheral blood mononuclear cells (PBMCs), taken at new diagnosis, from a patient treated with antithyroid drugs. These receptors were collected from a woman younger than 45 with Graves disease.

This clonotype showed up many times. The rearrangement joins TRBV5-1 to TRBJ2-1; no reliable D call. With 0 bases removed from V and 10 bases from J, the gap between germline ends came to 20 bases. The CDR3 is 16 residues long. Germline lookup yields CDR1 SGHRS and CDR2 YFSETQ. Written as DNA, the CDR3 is TGCGCCAGCAGCTTGGCCGCCCCGCCGACCGCAGGCGAGCAGTTCTTC. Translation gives CASSLAAPPTAGEQFF.

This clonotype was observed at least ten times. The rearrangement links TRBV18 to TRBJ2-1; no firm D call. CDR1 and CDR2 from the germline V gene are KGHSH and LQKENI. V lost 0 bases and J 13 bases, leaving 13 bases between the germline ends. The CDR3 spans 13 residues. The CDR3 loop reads CASSPPISPSQFF. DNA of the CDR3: TGTGCCAGCTCACCACCTATATCGCCCAGCCAGTTCTTC.